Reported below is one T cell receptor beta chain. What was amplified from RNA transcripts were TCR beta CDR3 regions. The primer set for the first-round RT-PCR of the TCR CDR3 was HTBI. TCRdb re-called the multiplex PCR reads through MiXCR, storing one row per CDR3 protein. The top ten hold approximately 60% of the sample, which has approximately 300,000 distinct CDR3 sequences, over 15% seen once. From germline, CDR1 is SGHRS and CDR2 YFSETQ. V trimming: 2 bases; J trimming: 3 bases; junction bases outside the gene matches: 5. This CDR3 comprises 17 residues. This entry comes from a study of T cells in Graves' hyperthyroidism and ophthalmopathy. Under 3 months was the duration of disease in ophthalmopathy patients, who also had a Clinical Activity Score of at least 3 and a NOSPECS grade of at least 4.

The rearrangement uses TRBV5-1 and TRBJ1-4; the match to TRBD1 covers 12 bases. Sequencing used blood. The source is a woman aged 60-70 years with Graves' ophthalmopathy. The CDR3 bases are TGCGCCAGCAGCTTTTCCGGGACAGGGGGCTCTAATGAAAAACTGTTTTTT. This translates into CASSFSGTGGSNEKLFF.